This T cell receptor beta chain appears in the sequencing data of a study of CD8 T cells in ankylosing spondylitis (dated by TCRdb to 2016 to 2017). As for the study more broadly: T cell receptor beta repertoires were profiled in healthy donors and ankylosing spondylitis patients so that disease-linked TCR variants could be found. The whole study cohort included over a hundred healthy donors and around 25 ankylosing spondylitis patients. Peripheral blood samples were taken, and synovial fluid was additionally collected from ankylosing spondylitis patients. Summary of the overall study and its limitations: A TCR beta motif made up of under ten highly homologous amino acid variants appeared to be characteristic of blood from ankylosing spondylitis patients. The disease-linked clones were reported as significantly enriched in matched synovial fluid samples from ankylosing spondylitis patients. Some motif variants were previously reported in synovial fluid and blood of reactive arthritis patients, suggesting common disease-initiation mechanisms. In peripheral blood, the disease-linked clones were found at relatively low frequencies and had a CD8+ phenotype.

With respect to this clonotype: Its antigen remains undetermined. No base quality values were provided; no much bigger clone lies one nucleotide off.

Sequenced using an Illumina HiSeq 2500. TCR beta libraries were prepared by quantitative 5'-RACE with molecular barcodes. Concerning the study's data processing: Disease-linked TCR variants were identified with a new computational method built on a probabilistic model of VDJ rearrangement. Using fastp at Q25 and MiXCR, TCRdb reprocessed the public reads and kept productive beta chains. Each entry merges the rows of one CDR3 protein and shows their most common DNA and genes. The authors' filters were not applied to this entry. The sample table records 650,000 to 800,000 distinct CDR3 sequences; 15% to 20% of these occur just once. The ten largest clones capture under 20% of the sample. This TCR was sampled from a male donor with ankylosing spondylitis. Sequenced sample: blood, either unsorted or a sorted T cell fraction (not recorded which).

CDR3 protein: CASSPWGEGTEAFF. The DNA sequence is as follows: TGTGCCAGCAGTCCCTGGGGGGAGGGCACTGAAGCTTTCTTT. The V gene is TRBV12-3 or TRBV12-4 and the J gene is TRBJ1-1; the D gene is possibly TRBD1, with 5 bases matching. The CDR3 sequence holds 14 residues, the cysteine and phenylalanine included. Solely the CDR3 DNA is kept, with 42 bases framed from the first base. V is clipped by 5 bases and J by 4 bases, and the sequence between their germline boundaries is 14 bases long.